This T cell receptor beta chain was sequenced for a study of blood T cell repertoires in COVID-19. Study-level background: Sources were T cells, B-cell-depleted T cells, or PBMCs; the material itself was cDNA or gDNA.

The germline V gene has CDR1 SNHLY and CDR2 FYNNEI. Trimming pared 3 bases from V and 1 base from J, leaving 10 bases between. The CDR3 loop spans 14 amino acids. The protocol was immunoSEQ multiplex PCR, while the TCRdb copy is restricted to in-frame clones and leaves out a portion. The sample lists fewer than 200,000 clones; 88% were seen once. The gene calls are TRBV2 and TRBJ2-7, with TRBD1 as a possible D gene (6 bases). This sequence was found in a man aged 35 to 55 with active or convalescent COVID-19. Sequencing was done on a sample of peripheral blood. The CDR3 DNA reads TGTGCCAGCAGTGACAGGGGCACATCCTACGAGCAGTACTTC. Encoded protein: CASSDRGTSYEQYF.